This TCR beta chain was sequenced in a study of T-cell reconstitution after alpha-beta-depleted transplantation in children. A library of TCRbeta sequences, prepared with unique molecular identifiers, was generated. TCRdb used MiXCR to reprocess the PCR reads, holding one entry per CDR3 protein. The sample lists over 150,000 distinct CDR3 sequences; roughly 15% were seen once. Germline CDR1 and CDR2: SGHRS and YFSETQ. CDR3 length: 15 residues. Unmatched junction bases numbered 8, after V lost 0 bases and J lost 9 bases. This clonotype was observed a few times. The sequencing used PBMCs from the stem cell graft donor, collected from the stem cell graft. The rearrangement uses TRBV5-1 and TRBJ2-1, with 8 bases fitting TRBD1. The sequence was obtained from a human donor who donated a stem cell graft to a child with acute lymphoblastic leukemia. This CDR3 reads CASSLDGQGVVEQFF. The DNA of the CDR3 is TGCGCCAGCAGCTTGGACGGACAGGGCGTGGTTGAGCAGTTCTTC.